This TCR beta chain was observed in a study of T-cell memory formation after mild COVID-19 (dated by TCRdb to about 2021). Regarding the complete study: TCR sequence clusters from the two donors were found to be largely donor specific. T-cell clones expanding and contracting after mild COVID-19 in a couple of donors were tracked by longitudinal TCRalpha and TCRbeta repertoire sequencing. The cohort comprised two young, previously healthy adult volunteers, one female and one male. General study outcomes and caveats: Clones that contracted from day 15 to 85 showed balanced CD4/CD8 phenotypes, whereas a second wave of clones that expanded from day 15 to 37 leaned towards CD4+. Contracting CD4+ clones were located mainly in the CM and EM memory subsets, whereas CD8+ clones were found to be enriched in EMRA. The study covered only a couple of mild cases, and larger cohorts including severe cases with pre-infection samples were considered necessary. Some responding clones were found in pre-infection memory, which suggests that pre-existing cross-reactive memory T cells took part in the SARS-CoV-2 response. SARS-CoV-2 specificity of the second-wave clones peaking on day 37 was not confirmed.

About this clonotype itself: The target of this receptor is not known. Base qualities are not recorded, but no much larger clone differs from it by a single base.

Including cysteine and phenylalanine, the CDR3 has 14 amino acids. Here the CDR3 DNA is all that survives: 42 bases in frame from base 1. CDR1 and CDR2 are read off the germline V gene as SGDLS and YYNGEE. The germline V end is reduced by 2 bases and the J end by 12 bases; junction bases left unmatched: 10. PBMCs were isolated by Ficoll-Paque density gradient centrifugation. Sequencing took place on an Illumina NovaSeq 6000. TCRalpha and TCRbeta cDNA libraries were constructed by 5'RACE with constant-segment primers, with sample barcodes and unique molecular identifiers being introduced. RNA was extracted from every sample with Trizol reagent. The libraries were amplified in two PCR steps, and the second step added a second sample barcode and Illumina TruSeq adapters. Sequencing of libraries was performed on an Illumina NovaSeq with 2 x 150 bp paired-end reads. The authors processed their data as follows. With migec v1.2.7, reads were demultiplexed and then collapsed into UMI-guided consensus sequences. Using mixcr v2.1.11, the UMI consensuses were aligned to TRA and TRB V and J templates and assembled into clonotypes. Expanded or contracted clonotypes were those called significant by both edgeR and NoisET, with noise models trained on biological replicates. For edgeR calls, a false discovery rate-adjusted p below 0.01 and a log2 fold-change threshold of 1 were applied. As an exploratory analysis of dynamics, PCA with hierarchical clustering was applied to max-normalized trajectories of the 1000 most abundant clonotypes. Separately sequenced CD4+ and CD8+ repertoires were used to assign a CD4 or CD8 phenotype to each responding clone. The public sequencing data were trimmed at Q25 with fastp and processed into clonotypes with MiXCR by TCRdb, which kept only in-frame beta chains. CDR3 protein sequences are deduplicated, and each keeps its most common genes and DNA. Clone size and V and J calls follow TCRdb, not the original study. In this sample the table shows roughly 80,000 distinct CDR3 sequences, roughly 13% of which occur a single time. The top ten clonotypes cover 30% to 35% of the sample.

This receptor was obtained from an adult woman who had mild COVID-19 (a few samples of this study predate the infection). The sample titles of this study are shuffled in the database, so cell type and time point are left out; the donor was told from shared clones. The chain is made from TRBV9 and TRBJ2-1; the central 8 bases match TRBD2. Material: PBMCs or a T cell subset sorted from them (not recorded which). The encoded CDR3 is CASSVGTSLGGQFF. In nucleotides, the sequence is TGTGCCAGCAGCGTTGGGACTAGTCTGGGAGGGCAGTTCTTC.